These 30 T cell receptor beta chains share one sample of origin, sequenced in a study of T cell repertoires in cytomegalovirus infection. Each CDR3 protein gets one entry after TCRdb re-called the reads with MiXCR. Seen here are fewer than 250,000 distinct CDR3 sequences, over 20% observed once, and the top ten hold approximately 18%. Sequences were obtained from CD8+ T cells from PBMCs. Receptors were obtained from a human donor in good health (CMV status not recorded). Some clones in this sample may be carry-over from other donors' samples.

This clonotype has just a few counts. Written as DNA, the CDR3 is TGTGCCAGCAGTCGTGACGGAAACGAGCAGTACTTC. Translation gives CASSRDGNEQYF. The chain is built from TRBV28 and TRBJ2-7; no firm D call. Trimming took off 5 bases at V and 5 bases at J, with 10 bases between the two ends. Germline-derived CDR1 and CDR2 are MDHEN and SYDVKM. This CDR3 has 12 amino acids.

This clonotype was counted only a few times. The chain uses TRBV12-5 and TRBJ2-7; D is ambiguous. The CDR3 is made up of 13 amino acids. Trimming took 1 base from V and 3 from J, leaving 7 bases between them. The germline CDR1 and CDR2 sequences are LGHNT and FRNRAP. This CDR3 reads CASGLGTVYEQYF. The CDR3 region has the DNA TGTGCTAGTGGTTTGGGAACAGTCTACGAGCAGTACTTC.

This clonotype was counted at least ten times. The J gene is TRBJ1-6, the V gene TRBV7-8; 7 bases fit TRBD1. The CDR3 consists of 15 residues. Germline CDR1 and CDR2: SGHVS and FQNEAQ. V lost 5 bases to trimming and J lost 8 bases; unmatched junction nucleotides: 9. The CDR3 DNA sequence: TGTGCCAGCAGCCCTATCGGGACAGATGATTCACCCCTCCACTTT. It codes for CASSPIGTDDSPLHF.

This clonotype occurred a few times. The rearrangement joins TRBV20-1 to TRBJ2-2, with no clear D. The CDR3 has 13 amino acids. Looked up from germline, CDR1 is DFQATT and CDR2 is SNEGSKA (reference sequence). V was trimmed by 6 bases and J by 0 bases, leaving 8 bases between them. The CDR3 nucleotides are TGCAGTGCCCCCGACCCGAACACCGGGGAGCTGTTTTTT. It yields the protein CSAPDPNTGELFF.

This chain uses TRBV6-5 with TRBJ2-4; perhaps TRBD1 as D (7 bases). Germline CDR1 MNHEY, CDR2 SVGAGI. V lost 7 bases, J lost 5 bases, and 18 bases lay in between. The CDR3 totals 15 residues. This CDR3 reads CASTPGGRGENIQYF. The CDR3 DNA is TGTGCCAGCACCCCCGGGGGCAGGGGGGAAAACATTCAGTACTTC.

V gene TRBV10-3 combines with J gene TRBJ2-6, with 7 nucleotides matching TRBD2. The CDR3 has 18 residues. After removal of 10 bases from V and 0 bases from J, the junction contained 15 bases not matched to a gene. The V gene's germline CDR1 is ENHRY and CDR2 SYGVKD. The CDR3 reads CATGGLGTRASGANVLTF. The CDR3 nucleotides read TGTGCCACCGGGGGGTTAGGGACCCGAGCCTCTGGGGCCAACGTCCTGACTTTC.

This clonotype was observed a few times. The chain employs TRBV3-1 and TRBJ2-2; D remains ambiguous. V was shortened by 0 bases and J by 4 bases, with 21 bases between the two germline ends. The CDR3 has 19 amino acids. CDR1 is LGHDT and CDR2 is YNNKEL in the germline V gene (reference sequence). The CDR3 here is CASSQDRASGYPATGELFF. CDR3 DNA: TGTGCCAGCAGCCAAGATCGGGCTAGTGGGTATCCAGCCACCGGGGAGCTGTTTTTT.

This clonotype was counted ten times or more. This chain links TRBV7-3 with TRBJ2-1; TRBD2 matches 8 bases. This CDR3 is built from 15 residues. Germline assignment: CDR1 SGHTA and CDR2 FQGTGA. The trim removed 5 bases at V and 4 bases at J, leaving 7 bases unmatched. CDR3 bases: TGTGCCAGCAGCACGGCGGGGGGCATTTACAATGAGCAGTTCTTC. It codes for CASSTAGGIYNEQFF.

This clonotype was detected many times. The chain is built from TRBV7-2 and TRBJ1-5; D gene uncertain. The CDR3 has 14 residues. Trimming stripped 3 bases from V and 2 bases from J, with 8 bases between. Per the germline V gene, CDR1 is SGHTA and CDR2 is FQGNSA. In DNA form, the CDR3 reads TGTGCCAGCAGCTTTAGTTACGGCAATCAGCCCCAGCATTTT. It encodes CASSFSYGNQPQHF.

This clonotype was seen only once. The chain is built from TRBV9 and TRBJ1-1; 7 bases line up with TRBD1. The CDR3 is 15 residues long. J lost 3 bases, V lost 1 base, and 6 bases had no gene match. Germline V CDR1 and CDR2: SGDLS, YYNGEE. This CDR3 reads CASSVWQGGDTEAFF. The CDR3 DNA follows: TGTGCCAGCAGCGTATGGCAGGGGGGGGACACTGAAGCTTTCTTT.

This clonotype was counted a few times. J is TRBJ2-3 and V is TRBV12-3 or TRBV12-4, with D possibly matching TRBD1 (5 bases). V was trimmed by 6 bases and J by 4 bases, leaving 23 bases between them. This CDR3 has 17 residues. CDR3 nucleotide sequence: TGTGCCAGCAGACCAACCGAATCCAGGGAACCCGCAGATACGCAGTATTTT. Its translation is CASRPTESREPADTQYF.

This clonotype was counted between two and nine times. This chain links TRBV20-1 with TRBJ2-3; D ambiguous. Germline values: CDR1 DFQATT, CDR2 SNEGSKA (reference sequence). Between the trimmed V and J ends, which lost 3 bases and 12 bases, there was a span of 19 bases. The CDR3 extends over 13 amino acids. DNA for the CDR3: TGCAGTGCTAGGGATGACATCCGACCATCCCAGTATTTT. Its protein product is CSARDDIRPSQYF.

This clonotype was observed a few times. This sequence joins TRBV12-3 or TRBV12-4 and TRBJ2-1; D possibly corresponds to TRBD2 (7 bases). The CDR3 contains 13 residues. V was pared by 3 bases and J by 9 bases, with 12 bases between. The CDR3 here is CASSFNREGEQFF. The CDR3 nucleotides read TGTGCCAGCAGTTTTAACAGGGAGGGTGAGCAGTTCTTC.

This clonotype was counted many times. This chain joins TRBV11-2 and TRBJ1-1; D remains unclear. The CDR3 consists of 15 residues. CDR1 and CDR2 (germline): SGHAT, FQNNGV. Trimming pared 1 base from V and 1 base from J, leaving 10 bases between. The CDR3 is CASSLAWTANTEAFF. The DNA for the CDR3 is TGTGCCAGCAGCTTAGCTTGGACGGCGAACACTGAAGCTTTCTTT.

With regard to this clonotype: This may stem from a read error, because a much larger clone lies one nucleotide away. This chain joins TRBV7-9 and TRBJ2-1; D is possibly TRBD1 (6 bases). This CDR3 has 13 residues. V shed 5 bases and J shed 5 bases, with 10 bases lying between them. Germline loops: CDR1 SEHNR, CDR2 FQNEAQ (reference sequence). The CDR3 loop is CASSLQGNNEQFF. The CDR3 coding sequence is TGTGCCAGCAGCCTACAGGGAAACAATGAGCAGTTCTTC.

This clonotype showed up just a few times. The rearrangement links TRBV10-3 to TRBJ1-2, with D unclear. Germline V lookup: CDR1 ENHRY, CDR2 SYGVKD. The CDR3 is 14 residues long. V was cut by 2 bases and J by 2 bases, with 9 bases left in between. The CDR3 loop reads CAISEVGDNYGYTF. CDR3 coding DNA: TGTGCCATCAGTGAGGTGGGCGACAACTATGGCTACACCTTC.

Many counts were recorded for this clonotype. The CDR3 here is CASSIGGNSYNEQFF. In DNA, the CDR3 is TGTGCCAGTAGTATTGGGGGGAACTCCTACAATGAGCAGTTCTTC. J is TRBJ2-1 and V is TRBV19; possible D gene TRBD2, 6 bases. V dropped 3 bases and J dropped 0 bases, with 9 bases sitting between them. This CDR3 has 15 amino acids. Germline values: CDR1 LNHDA, CDR2 SQIVND (reference sequence).

In this sample, this clonotype turned up many times. This chain joins TRBV28 and TRBJ2-3; D not resolved. The CDR3 sequence is 14 residues long. CDR1 MDHEN and CDR2 SYDVKM come from the germline V gene. V gave up 6 bases and J gave up 3 bases, with 13 bases separating them. CDR3 region: CASSFSLGTDTQYF. The CDR3, as DNA: TGTGCCAGCAGCTTCTCCCTAGGAACAGATACGCAGTATTTT.

This clonotype was recorded a few times. The rearrangement joins TRBV2 to TRBJ1-2; D remains ambiguous. CDR1 and CDR2 (germline): SNHLY, FYNNEI. V was clipped by 8 bases and J by 1 base, with 14 bases between them. CDR3 length: 14 residues. The CDR3 bases are TGTGCCAGCCAAGGTCGGCAGGATAACTATGGCTACACCTTC. Translated, it gives CASQGRQDNYGYTF.

This chain links TRBV2 with TRBJ2-3, with D tentatively TRBD1 (5 bases). The germline V gene has CDR1 SNHLY and CDR2 FYNNEI. V dropped 9 bases and J dropped 5 bases, with 12 bases sitting between them. CDR3 size: 12 residues. CDR3 nucleotide sequence: TGTGCCAGGACAGTTAAAGAAGATACGCAGTATTTT. Its protein is CARTVKEDTQYF.

The chain uses TRBV28 and TRBJ1-3; a possible D gene is TRBD1 (5 bases). The CDR3 length is 15 residues. Trimming removed 3 bases at V and 0 bases at J, with 9 bases between. CDR1 is MDHEN and CDR2 is SYDVKM in the germline V gene. The CDR3: CASSLTANSGNTIYF. The CDR3 region has the DNA TGTGCCAGCAGTTTGACAGCCAACTCTGGAAACACCATATATTTT.

This clonotype was observed many times. The genes are TRBV12-3 or TRBV12-4 and TRBJ2-5; a possible D gene is TRBD1 (5 bases). The CDR3 has 15 amino acids. Trimming took off 3 bases at V and 2 bases at J, with 13 bases between the two ends. CDR3 nucleotides: TGTGCCAGCAGTTTCTTCAGGGTCGGGCAAGAGACCCAGTACTTC. Its translation is CASSFFRVGQETQYF.

The V gene is TRBV28, the J gene TRBJ1-1; D might be TRBD1 (6 bases). The CDR3 extends over 15 amino acids. V lost 5 bases and J 1 base, leaving 14 bases between the germline ends. In germline, CDR1 is MDHEN, CDR2 SYDVKM. CDR3 sequence reads: CASSGVGTPNTEAFF. Written as DNA, the CDR3 is TGTGCCAGCAGTGGGGTCGGGACACCGAACACTGAAGCTTTCTTT. Filled out from reference TRBV28 and TRBJ1-1, the complete variable domain reads DVKVTQSSRYLVKRTGEKVFLECVQDMDHENMFWYRQDPGLGLRLIYFSYDVKMKEKGDIPEGYSVSREKKERFSLILESASTNQTSMYLCASSGVGTPNTEAFFGQGTRLTVV.

By share, this clonotype ranks as medium-sized. The chain employs TRBV12-3 or TRBV12-4 and TRBJ2-7, with D possibly matching TRBD2 (6 bases). V was shortened by 4 bases and J by 3 bases, with 13 bases between the two germline ends. The CDR3 is made up of 14 amino acids. The CDR3 DNA is TGTGCCAGCAGTTCGGGGGACGGTGACTACGAGCAGTACTTC. Translating it yields CASSSGDGDYEQYF.

The gene calls are TRBV20-1 and TRBJ1-4; D is unclear. This CDR3 contains 15 residues. The V end was cut by 0 bases, the J end by 6 bases, with 14 bases between. Germline CDR1 reads DFQATT; CDR2 reads SNEGSKA (reference sequence). CDR3 amino acids: CSARDPRNPDEKLFF. Written as DNA, the CDR3 is TGCAGTGCTAGAGATCCTCGTAATCCTGATGAAAAACTGTTTTTT.

This clonotype came up many times. This rearrangement joins TRBV7-7 to TRBJ1-1; 11 bases match TRBD1. The CDR3 extends over 17 amino acids. J was trimmed by 1 base and V by 3 bases; bases with no gene match: 7. In germline, CDR1 is SSHAT, CDR2 FNYEAQ (reference sequence). The DNA for the CDR3 is TGTGCCAGCAGCTTCGGTCGGGACAGGGGGGAGAACACTGAAGCTTTCTTT. This encodes CASSFGRDRGENTEAFF.

This clonotype was seen only a few times. The rearrangement uses TRBV7-2 and TRBJ2-7; maybe TRBD1 (6 bases). The V end was cut by 1 base, the J end by 2 bases, with 15 bases between. Germline CDR1 SGHTA, CDR2 FQGNSA. The CDR3 runs to 16 residues. The CDR3 sequence: CASSLGGQPSTYEQYF. As DNA, the CDR3 is TGTGCCAGCAGCTTAGGGGGGCAGCCCTCCACCTACGAGCAGTACTTC.

This clonotype appeared a single time. This chain links TRBV7-6 with TRBJ2-7; D remains ambiguous. Trimming stripped 3 bases from V and 5 bases from J, with 14 bases between. The CDR3 runs to 14 residues. CDR1 SGHVS and CDR2 FNYEAQ come from the germline V gene. Written as DNA, the CDR3 is TGTGCCAGCAGCTTCTACGGAAGGGCCAACGAGCAGTACTTC. It yields the protein CASSFYGRANEQYF.

V and J are TRBV2 and TRBJ2-1; the match to TRBD1 covers 11 bases. This CDR3 comprises 16 residues. Germline CDR1 SNHLY, CDR2 FYNNEI. J was trimmed by 8 bases and V by 3 bases; bases with no gene match: 9. CDR3 DNA: TGTGCCAGCAGTGAGAGCCCGGGACAGGGGGAGGATGAGCAGTTCTTC. Protein: CASSESPGQGEDEQFF.

This sequence joins TRBV6-1 and TRBJ2-3; no clear D gene. The CDR3 is made up of 14 amino acids. V gave up 5 bases and J gave up 2 bases, with 11 bases separating them. CDR1 MNHNS and CDR2 SASEGT come from the germline V gene. This CDR3 reads CASSLGKDTDTQYF. CDR3 DNA sequence: TGTGCCAGCAGTTTGGGGAAAGACACAGATACGCAGTATTTT.